This section outlines one T cell receptor beta chain sequence together with its context. Its antigen is still unknown. Per-nucleotide qualities are absent, and no much larger clonotype sits a single base away. This record comes from a study of CD8 T cells in Susac syndrome (dated by TCRdb to between 2018 and 2021). For the wider study: Whether CD8+ T cell activation and differentiation in Susac syndrome was antigen driven was tested using repertoire sequencing. CD8+ T cell repertoire clonality was compared between about a dozen healthy donors, some 14 Susac syndrome patients and 15 multiple sclerosis patients. The investigation overall reported the following: The number of individuals in the TCR sequencing and HLA analysis was recognized as being relatively small.

RNA was extracted using the RNeasy kit, and roughly 0.5 to 1 microgram was reverse transcribed with random hexamers. The immunoSEQ multiplex PCR assay, covering 54 Vbeta and 13 Jbeta segments, was used to amplify TCR beta CDR3 regions. To correct PCR amplification bias, a synthetic template baseline was used for both primer optimization and computational correction. Per the source publication's procedure: Only productive sequences were kept, with reads annotated to V, D and J genes according to IMGT and analyzed in immunoSEQ Analyzer. Clonality was computed as one minus Shannon entropy normalized by log2 of the number of productive unique sequences. Public and private clones were assessed among the 100 most prevalent clones of each patient and control. Clones were defined as Susac-specific if absent from the healthy and MS cohorts, from 1052 published viral clones and from other ImmuneACCESS disease sequences. The public reads were reprocessed in TCRdb via fastp at Q25 and MiXCR, keeping in-frame beta chains. Records with the same CDR3 protein are collapsed into one entry carrying the most frequent genes and DNA. TCRdb, rather than the study authors, made the V and J calls. Recorded for this sample are 400,000 to 550,000 distinct CDR3 sequences; around 85% of them occurred a single time. The top ten clonotypes cover roughly 0.1% of the sample.

CDR1 and CDR2 were assigned from the germline V gene (reference sequence) as SGHNT and YYREEE. V is reduced by 5 bases and J by 5 bases, leaving a spacing of 19 bases between them. The CDR3 starts with the cysteine, ends with the phenylalanine, and has 15 residues. Of the read, only the CDR3 DNA is kept; its 45 bases are in frame from base 1. High-throughput TCR beta sequencing profiled peripheral blood CD8+ and CD4+ T cells from healthy donors, Susac syndrome patients and multiple sclerosis patients. Multiple sclerosis controls were treatment-naive patients with stable or active relapsing-remitting disease fulfilling revised McDonald criteria. Bulk CD8+ and CD4+ T cells were purified by magnetic negative isolation, while CD8+ TEMRA cells were enriched using FACS. Blood was drawn into EDTA tubes, processed within 24 hours, and PBMCs were isolated by density gradient centrifugation. PBMCs intended for TCR sequencing were cryopreserved in liquid nitrogen and were subsequently thawed in a 37 degrees C water bath. Purity of sorted or isolated CD4+, CD8+ and CD8+ TEMRA cells was at least 90%.

The V gene is TRBV5-4 and the J gene is TRBJ1-1; a confident D gene designation cannot be given. This TCR came from a human donor with multiple sclerosis. The material sequenced was CD8+ T cells from PBMCs. The nucleotide sequence reads TGTGCCAGCAGTGGTATAGGTCGGGGTGGAACTGAAGCTTTCTTT. Its translation reads: CASSGIGRGGTEAFF.